Below, 25 T cell receptor beta chains from the same sample are listed, as sequenced in a study of OX40 agonist ivuxolimab in advanced cancers. Here immunoSEQ multiplex PCR was the method, and the copy in TCRdb shows in-frame clones only, minus some. The table has fewer than 80,000 clones, about 83% seen once; the top ten hold 5% to 6.5%. Sequencing was performed on CD4+ or CD8+ T cells sorted from blood, taken in a trial of the OX40 agonist ivuxolimab. The receptors stem from an adult with an advanced solid tumor such as melanoma, head and neck, liver or kidney cancer.

The chain joins TRBV28 to TRBJ2-1, with 10 bases that match TRBD2. Looked up from germline, CDR1 is MDHEN and CDR2 is SYDVKM. The length of the CDR3 is 15 residues. V shed 5 bases, J shed 7 bases, and the junction held 8 bases outside the gene matches. The CDR3 region is CASSLPGTSENEQFF. DNA for the CDR3: TGTGCCAGCAGTCTCCCCGGGACTAGCGAAAATGAGCAGTTCTTC.

The rearrangement links TRBV27 to TRBJ2-2; D uncertain. The V gene's germline CDR1 is MNHEY and CDR2 SMNVEV (reference sequence). CDR3 length: 12 residues. V shed 7 bases and J shed 4 bases, with 7 bases lying between them. CDR3 bases: TGTGCCAGCACCCCAAGCACCGGGGAGCTGTTTTTT. It translates to CASTPSTGELFF.

The gene calls are TRBV11-1 and TRBJ1-4; D gene uncertain. From germline, CDR1 is SGHAT and CDR2 FQDESV (reference sequence). V was clipped by 4 bases and J by 7 bases, with 4 bases between them. The CDR3 extends over 11 amino acids. The CDR3 loop is CASSSSEKLFF. The CDR3 nucleotides read TGTGCCAGCAGCTCCTCTGAAAAACTGTTTTTT.

This clone is categorized as medium-sized. This chain connects TRBV7-9 to TRBJ2-7; a possible D gene is TRBD2 (5 bases). The CDR3 spans 13 residues. V lost 6 bases and J 6 bases, leaving 15 bases between the germline ends. CDR1 SEHNR and CDR2 FQNEAQ come from the germline V gene (reference sequence). In DNA, the CDR3 is TGTGCCAGCAGTCCTTCGTTCGGGGTCGAGCAGTACTTC. It encodes CASSPSFGVEQYF. The variable domain in full, with the rest retrieved from reference TRBV7-9 and TRBJ2-7, is DTGVSQNPRHKITKRGQNVTFRCDPISEHNRLYWYRQTLGQGPEFLTYFQNEAQLEKSRLLSDRFSAERPKGSFSTLEIQRTEQGDSAMYLCASSPSFGVEQYFGPGTRLTVT.

This chain joins TRBV5-1 and TRBJ2-5; TRBD1 is a possible D gene (6 bases). The DNA end lines up better with TRBJ2-7; the J call may be wrong. The CDR3 extends over 16 amino acids. The germline V gene has CDR1 SGHRS and CDR2 YFSETQ. CDR3 sequence reads: CASSENPQGSSYEQYF. Here the CDR3 DNA reads TGCGCCAGCAGCGAAAATCCCCAGGGGAGCTCCTACGAGCAGTACTTC.

The chain carries TRBV28 and TRBJ1-2; 7 bases map to TRBD1. Germline V gene lookup returns CDR1 MDHEN and CDR2 SYDVKM. V lost 6 bases to trimming and J lost 0 bases; unmatched junction nucleotides: 13. This CDR3 is 17 amino acids long. In DNA form, the CDR3 reads TGTGCCAGCAGCCAAGTACAGGGGCGAATAGCTAACTATGGCTACACCTTC. This translates into CASSQVQGRIANYGYTF.

The chain has TRBV5-6 and TRBJ2-2; 10 positions agree with TRBD1. J was trimmed by 3 bases and V by 3 bases; bases with no gene match: 2. This CDR3 is 15 amino acids long. CDR1 is SGHDT and CDR2 is YYEEEE in the germline V gene. CDR3 DNA: TGTGCCAGCAGCTCCGGGACAGGGGACACCGGGGAGCTGTTTTTT. Its protein product is CASSSGTGDTGELFF.

V is TRBV2 and J is TRBJ1-2, with D possibly being TRBD1 (6 bases). Per germline, CDR1 SNHLY and CDR2 FYNNEI. V was shortened by 5 bases and J by 8 bases, with 21 bases between the two germline ends. The CDR3 contains 15 residues. CDR3: CASSPQRGGREGYTF. CDR3 DNA sequence: TGTGCCAGCAGTCCACAGCGCGGGGGCCGGGAGGGCTACACCTTC.

The V gene is TRBV5-1, the J gene TRBJ2-5; 8 bases fit TRBD1. V shed 3 bases and J 4 bases; nucleotides not matched to a gene: 8. This CDR3 has 15 residues. Germline V gene sequence: CDR1 SGHRS, CDR2 YFSETQ. CDR3 sequence: CASSSGTGARETQYF. The CDR3, as DNA: TGCGCCAGCAGCTCCGGGACAGGCGCTCGAGAGACCCAGTACTTC.

The chain recombines TRBV25-1 with TRBJ1-4; TRBD1 is a possible D gene (6 bases). The CDR3 extends over 16 amino acids. Germline CDR1 reads MGHDK; CDR2 reads SYGVNS. Trimming pared 3 bases from V and 5 bases from J, leaving 16 bases between. The CDR3 region is CASSDTRPGGNEKLFF. CDR3 sequence (DNA): TGTGCCAGCAGTGACACCCGACCGGGGGGCAATGAAAAACTGTTTTTT.

This rearrangement joins TRBV10-3 to TRBJ1-2; unclear D gene. Trimming removed 2 bases at V and 2 bases at J, with 9 bases between. This CDR3 is built from 14 residues. Germline V lookup: CDR1 ENHRY, CDR2 SYGVKD. The CDR3 loop reads CAISETQPNYGYTF. The CDR3 DNA reads TGTGCCATCAGTGAGACACAGCCAAACTATGGCTACACCTTC.

The V call is TRBV5-1, the J call TRBJ2-2; possibly TRBD1 or TRBD2 for D (6 bases each). This CDR3 comprises 15 residues. Deletions cut 4 bases from V and 6 bases from J, with 16 bases between. The germline gives CDR1 SGHRS, CDR2 YFSETQ. CDR3 nucleotides: TGCGCCAGCAGCGGAGGGGGTTTCCAGGCCGGGGAGCTGTTTTTT. Protein sequence: CASSGGGFQAGELFF.

This chain links TRBV11-3 with TRBJ2-7, with 12 bases lining up with TRBD1. The V gene's germline CDR1 is SGHNT and CDR2 YENEEA. The CDR3 spans 15 residues. With 5 bases clipped from V and 7 bases from J, the junction kept 9 bases outside the gene matches. Here the CDR3 reads CASSAGGQGAEEQYF. CDR3 bases: TGTGCCAGCAGCGCTGGGGGACAGGGGGCCGAAGAGCAGTACTTC.

With regard to this clone: Within the sample, other DNA sequences also encode this same CDR3. This chain joins TRBV7-9 and TRBJ2-6; D uncertain. CDR3 length equals 14 residues. The V gene's germline CDR1 is SEHNR and CDR2 FQNEAQ (reference sequence). V was pared by 2 bases and J by 0 bases, with 2 bases between. CDR3: CASSLSSGANVLTF. DNA of the CDR3: TGTGCCAGCAGCTTAAGCTCTGGGGCCAACGTCCTGACTTTC.

V usage is TRBV28 and J usage is TRBJ1-1; D is ambiguous. The CDR3 covers 12 residues. Per germline, CDR1 MDHEN and CDR2 SYDVKM. V shed 5 bases and J shed 1 base, with 5 bases lying between them. The chain's CDR3 is CASSRPNTEAFF. CDR3 DNA: TGTGCCAGCAGTCGACCGAACACTGAAGCTTTCTTT.

As DNA, the CDR3 is TGCGCCAGCAGCCTGAGCCTGGGGAACAATCAGCCCCAGCATTTT. Encoded protein: CASSLSLGNNQPQHF. V and J are TRBV4-1 and TRBJ1-5; no firm D call. The CDR3 has 15 residues. The germline V and J ends were trimmed by 4 bases and 3 bases, with 13 bases remaining between them. CDR1 and CDR2 from the germline V gene are MGHRA and YSYEKL.

For this clone: At one of its ends the junction is not consistent with the germline gene, which may arise from a read error. This chain's CDR3 is CASSQAGGRNYDYTF. The CDR3 bases are TGCGCCAGCAGCCAGGCAGGGGGCCGGAACTATGACTACACCTTC. The rearrangement joins TRBV4-3 to TRBJ1-2, with 8 bases that match TRBD1. CDR3 length: 15 amino acids. From germline, CDR1 is LGHNA and CDR2 YSLEER.

The gene calls are TRBV25-1 and TRBJ2-1; D is unclear. CDR3 length equals 14 residues. V was pared by 1 base and J by 6 bases, with 10 bases between. CDR1 MGHDK and CDR2 SYGVNS come from the germline V gene. DNA for the CDR3: TGTGCCAGCAGTGAATGGGCCGTATCCAATGAGCAGTTCTTC. Protein: CASSEWAVSNEQFF.

This clone was counted only a few times. V usage is TRBV5-4 and J usage is TRBJ1-5; 11 bases match TRBD1. Trimming at V came to 0 bases and at J to 5 bases, leaving 4 bases not matched to a gene. The germline V gene encodes CDR1 SGHNT and CDR2 YYREEE (reference sequence). This CDR3 region has 16 residues. This CDR3 reads CASSLDGTGGHQPQHF. As DNA, the CDR3 is TGTGCCAGCAGCTTGGACGGGACAGGGGGTCATCAGCCCCAGCATTTT. Looking up the rest from reference TRBV5-4 and TRBJ1-5 gives the full variable domain: ETGVTQSPTHLIKTRGQQVTLRCSSQSGHNTVSWYQQALGQGPQFIFQYYREEENGRGNFPPRFSGLQFPNYSSELNVNALELDDSALYLCASSLDGTGGHQPQHFGDGTRLSIL.

The chain joins TRBV18 to TRBJ1-1; D is unresolved. Germline V CDR1 and CDR2: KGHSH, LQKENI. CDR3 length: 14 residues. The germline V and J ends were trimmed by 0 bases and 6 bases, with 11 bases remaining between them. The CDR3 sequence is CASSPPGPSAEAFF. The CDR3 DNA is TGTGCCAGCTCACCACCGGGCCCCTCCGCTGAAGCTTTCTTT.

DNA of the CDR3: TGTGCCAGCAGCTTGCTGGAGCTTGACACCGGGGAGCTGTTTTTT. It translates to CASSLLELDTGELFF. J is TRBJ2-2 and V is TRBV5-6, with D uncertain. Trimming left V 1 base short and J 3 bases short, with 10 bases between. In germline, CDR1 is SGHDT, CDR2 YYEEEE. The CDR3 covers 15 residues.

The genes are TRBV15 and TRBJ1-5; D remains unclear. Germline CDR1 is LNHNV and CDR2 is YYDKDF (reference sequence). With 0 bases removed from V and 1 base from J, the gap between germline ends came to 7 bases. The CDR3 extends over 15 amino acids. The CDR3 DNA reads TGTGCCACCAGCAGAGATCATAGAAGCAATCAGCCCCAGCATTTT. Translation gives CATSRDHRSNQPQHF.

This chain joins TRBV5-4 and TRBJ2-1, with 11 bases matching TRBD2. V gave up 0 bases and J gave up 6 bases; unmatched junction bases: 2. The CDR3 runs to 15 residues. Per the germline V gene, CDR1 is SGHNT and CDR2 is YYREEE (reference sequence). The CDR3 protein is CASSLVTSGGNEQFF. The CDR3 DNA is TGTGCCAGCAGCTTGGTAACTAGCGGGGGCAATGAGCAGTTCTTC.

V gene TRBV14 combines with J gene TRBJ1-2; D call uncertain. Trimming stripped 7 bases from V and 8 bases from J, with 17 bases between. Germline CDR1 SGHDN, CDR2 FVKESK. This CDR3 contains 13 residues. CDR3 DNA: TGTGCCAGCACCTCAAGCAGGACGGGAGGCTACACCTTC. Its translation is CASTSSRTGGYTF. The whole variable domain, remainder taken from reference TRBV14 and TRBJ1-2, is EAGVTQFPSHSVIEKGQTVTLRCDPISGHDNLYWYRRVMGKEIKFLLHFVKESKQDESGMPNNRFLAERTGGTYSTLKVQPAELEDSGVYFCASTSSRTGGYTFGSGTRLTVV.

The rearrangement links TRBV2 to TRBJ1-1; no clear D gene. CDR1 is SNHLY and CDR2 is FYNNEI in the germline V gene. Trimming stripped 2 bases from V and 7 bases from J, with 14 bases between. The CDR3 has 14 residues. The CDR3 is CASSELSGSSEAFF. CDR3 in DNA: TGTGCCAGCAGTGAATTAAGCGGAAGTAGTGAAGCTTTCTTT.